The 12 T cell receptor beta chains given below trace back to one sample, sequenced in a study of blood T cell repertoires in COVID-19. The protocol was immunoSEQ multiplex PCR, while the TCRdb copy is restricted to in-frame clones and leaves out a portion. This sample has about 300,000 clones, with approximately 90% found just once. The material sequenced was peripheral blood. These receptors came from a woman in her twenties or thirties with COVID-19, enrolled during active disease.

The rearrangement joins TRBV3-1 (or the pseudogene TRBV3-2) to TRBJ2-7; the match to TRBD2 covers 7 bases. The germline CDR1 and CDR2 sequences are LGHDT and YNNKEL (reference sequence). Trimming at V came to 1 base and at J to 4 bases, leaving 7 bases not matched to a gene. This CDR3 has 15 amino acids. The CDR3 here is CASSQVAGAGYEQYF. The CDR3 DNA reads TGTGCCAGCAGCCAAGTTGCGGGAGCGGGTTACGAGCAGTACTTC.

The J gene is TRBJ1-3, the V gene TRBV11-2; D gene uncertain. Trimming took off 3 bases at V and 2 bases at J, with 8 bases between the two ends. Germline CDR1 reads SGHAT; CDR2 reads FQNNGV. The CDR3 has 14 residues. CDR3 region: CASSFGEAGNTIYF. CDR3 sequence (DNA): TGTGCCAGCAGCTTCGGGGAGGCTGGAAACACCATATATTTT.

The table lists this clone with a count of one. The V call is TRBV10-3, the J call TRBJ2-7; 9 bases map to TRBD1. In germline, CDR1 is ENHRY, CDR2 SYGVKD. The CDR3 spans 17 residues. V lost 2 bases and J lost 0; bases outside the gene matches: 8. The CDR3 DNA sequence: TGTGCCATCAGTGAGACGTGGGACAGGGTTTCCTCCTACGAGCAGTACTTC. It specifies CAISETWDRVSSYEQYF.

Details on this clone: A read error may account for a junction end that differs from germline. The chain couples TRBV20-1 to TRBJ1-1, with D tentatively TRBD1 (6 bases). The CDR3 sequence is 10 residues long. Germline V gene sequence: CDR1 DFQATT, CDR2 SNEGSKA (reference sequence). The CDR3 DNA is TGCAGTGCAGTGCCCCGGGACATGATTTTT. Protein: CSAVPRDMIF.

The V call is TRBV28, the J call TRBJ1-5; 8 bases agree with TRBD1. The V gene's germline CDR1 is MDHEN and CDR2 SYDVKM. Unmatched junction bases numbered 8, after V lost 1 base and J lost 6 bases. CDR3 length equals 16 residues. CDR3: CASSLFRTGQGQPQHF. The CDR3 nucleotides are TGTGCCAGCAGTTTATTCAGGACAGGGCAGGGTCAGCCCCAGCATTTT.

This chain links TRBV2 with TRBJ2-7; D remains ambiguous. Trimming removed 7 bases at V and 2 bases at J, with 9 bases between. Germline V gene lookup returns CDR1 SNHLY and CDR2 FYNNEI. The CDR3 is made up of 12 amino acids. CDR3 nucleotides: TGTGCCAGCATGCCAGAAACCTACGAGCAGTACTTC. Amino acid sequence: CASMPETYEQYF. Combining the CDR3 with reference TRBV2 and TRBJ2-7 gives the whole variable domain EPEVTQTPSHQVTQMGQEVILRCVPISNHLYFYWYRQILGQKVEFLVSFYNNEISEKSEIFDDQFSVERPDGSNFTLKIRSTKLEDSAMYFCASMPETYEQYFGPGTRLTVT.

This chain's CDR3 is CASSMTVLAEAFF. CDR3 DNA: TGTGCCAGCAGCATGACAGTTCTGGCTGAAGCTTTCTTT. The chain carries TRBV5-4 and TRBJ1-1; TRBD1 is a possible D gene (5 bases). The CDR3 is 13 amino acids. Trimming cost V 4 bases and J 6 bases, with 13 bases left between them. CDR1 is SGHNT, CDR2 YYREEE, per germline (reference sequence).

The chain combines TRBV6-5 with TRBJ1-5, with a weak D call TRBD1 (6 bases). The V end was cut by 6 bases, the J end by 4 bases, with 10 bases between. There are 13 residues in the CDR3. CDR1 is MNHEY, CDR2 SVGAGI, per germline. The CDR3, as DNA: TGTGCCAGCAGCCAGGGGACGAATCAGCCCCAGCATTTT. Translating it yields CASSQGTNQPQHF.

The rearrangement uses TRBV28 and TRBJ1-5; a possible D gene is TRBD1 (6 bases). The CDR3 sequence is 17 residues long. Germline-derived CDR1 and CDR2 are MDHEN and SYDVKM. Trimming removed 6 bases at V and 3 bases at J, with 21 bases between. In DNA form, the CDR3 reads TGTGCCAGCAGACCAGCAGACAGGCTGAAAAACAATCAGCCCCAGCATTTT. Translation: CASRPADRLKNNQPQHF.

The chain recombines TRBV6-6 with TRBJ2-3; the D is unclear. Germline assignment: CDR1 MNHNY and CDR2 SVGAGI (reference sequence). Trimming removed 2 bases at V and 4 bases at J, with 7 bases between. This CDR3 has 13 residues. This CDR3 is CASSYGRADTQYF. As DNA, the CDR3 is TGTGCCAGCAGTTACGGTCGGGCAGATACGCAGTATTTT.

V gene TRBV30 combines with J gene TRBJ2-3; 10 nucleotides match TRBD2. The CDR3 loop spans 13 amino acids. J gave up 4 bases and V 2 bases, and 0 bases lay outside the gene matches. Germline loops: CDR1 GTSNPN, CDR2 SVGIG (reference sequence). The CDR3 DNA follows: TGTGCCTGGAGTACTAGCGGGGCAGATACGCAGTATTTT. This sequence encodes CAWSTSGADTQYF.

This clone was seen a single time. In DNA form, the CDR3 reads TGTGCCAGCAGTCGTACCCCATTGGAACAGGATTTCGGCACTGAAGCTTTCTTT. This encodes CASSRTPLEQDFGTEAFF. This chain connects TRBV7-9 to TRBJ1-1; D is perhaps TRBD1 (5 bases). CDR3 length: 18 residues. Trimming removed 6 bases from V and 4 bases from J, with 27 bases in between. Germline assignment: CDR1 SEHNR and CDR2 FQNEAQ (reference sequence).